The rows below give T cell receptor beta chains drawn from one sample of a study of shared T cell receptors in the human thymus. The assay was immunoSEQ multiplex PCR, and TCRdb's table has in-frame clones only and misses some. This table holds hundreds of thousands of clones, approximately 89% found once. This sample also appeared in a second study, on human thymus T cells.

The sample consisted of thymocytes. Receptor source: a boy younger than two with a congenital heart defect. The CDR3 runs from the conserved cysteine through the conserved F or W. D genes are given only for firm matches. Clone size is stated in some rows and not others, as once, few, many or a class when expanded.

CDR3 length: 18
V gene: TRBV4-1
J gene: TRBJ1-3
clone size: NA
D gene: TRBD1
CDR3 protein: CASSQQSQDRGRGNTIYF
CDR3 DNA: TGCGCCAGCAGCCAACAGTCCCAGGACAGGGGTAGAGGAAACACCATATATTTT

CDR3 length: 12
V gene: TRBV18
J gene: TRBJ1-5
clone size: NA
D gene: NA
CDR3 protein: CASSLTGQPQHF
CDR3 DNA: TGTGCCAGCTCACTCACCGGTCAGCCCCAGCATTTT

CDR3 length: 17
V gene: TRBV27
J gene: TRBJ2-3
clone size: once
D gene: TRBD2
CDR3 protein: CASSEGLAGGGTDTQYF
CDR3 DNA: TGTGCCAGCAGTGAGGGACTAGCGGGAGGGGGCACAGATACGCAGTATTTT

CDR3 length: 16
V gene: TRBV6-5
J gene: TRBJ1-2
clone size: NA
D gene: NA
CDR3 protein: CASSYSTRQAGDGYTF
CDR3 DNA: TGTGCCAGCAGTTACTCAACCAGGCAGGCCGGGGATGGCTACACCTTC

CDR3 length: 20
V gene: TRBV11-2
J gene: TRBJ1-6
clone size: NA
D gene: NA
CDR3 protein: CASSLEPREGPSSYNSPLHF
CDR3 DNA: TGTGCCAGCAGCTTAGAGCCCCGGGAAGGGCCGAGCTCCTATAATTCACCCCTCCACTTT

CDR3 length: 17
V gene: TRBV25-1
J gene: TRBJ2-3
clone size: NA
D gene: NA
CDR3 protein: CASSESPQSLSTDTQYF
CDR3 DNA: TGTGCCAGCAGTGAATCCCCGCAAAGCCTTAGCACAGATACGCAGTATTTT

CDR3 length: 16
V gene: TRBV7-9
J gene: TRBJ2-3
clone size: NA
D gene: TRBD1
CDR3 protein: CASSDRDRGTTDTQYF
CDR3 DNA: TGTGCCAGCAGCGACCGGGACAGGGGGACCACAGATACGCAGTATTTT

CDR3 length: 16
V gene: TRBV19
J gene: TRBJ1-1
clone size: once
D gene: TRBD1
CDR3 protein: CASSLRQGRHRSEAFF
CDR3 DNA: TGTGCCAGTAGTTTAAGACAGGGCCGACATCGGTCTGAAGCTTTCTTT

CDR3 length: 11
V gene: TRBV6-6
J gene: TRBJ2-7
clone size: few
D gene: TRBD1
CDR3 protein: CASRQGDEQYF
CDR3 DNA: TGTGCCAGCAGACAGGGGGACGAGCAGTACTTC

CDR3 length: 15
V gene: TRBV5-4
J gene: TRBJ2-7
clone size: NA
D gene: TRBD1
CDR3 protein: CASSPDRGLAYEQYF
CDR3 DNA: TGTGCCAGCAGCCCGGACAGGGGCCTTGCCTACGAGCAGTACTTC

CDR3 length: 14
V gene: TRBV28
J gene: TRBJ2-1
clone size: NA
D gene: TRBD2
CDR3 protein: CASSSTTSVYEQFF
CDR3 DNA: TGTGCCAGCAGTTCGACGACTAGCGTCTATGAGCAGTTCTTC

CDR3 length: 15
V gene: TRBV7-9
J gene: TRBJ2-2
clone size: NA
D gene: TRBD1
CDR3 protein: CASSRRGRETGELFF
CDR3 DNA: TGTGCCAGCAGCCGAAGGGGGCGCGAGACCGGGGAGCTGTTTTTT

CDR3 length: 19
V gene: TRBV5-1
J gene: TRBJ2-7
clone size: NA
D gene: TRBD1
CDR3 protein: CASSKRGDRGRVGEDEQYF
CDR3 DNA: TGCGCCAGCAGTAAAAGAGGGGACAGGGGGCGCGTTGGGGAGGACGAGCAGTACTTC

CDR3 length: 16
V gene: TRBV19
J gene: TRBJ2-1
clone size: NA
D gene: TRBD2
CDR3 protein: CASIRSASGGDNEQFF
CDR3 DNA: TGTGCCAGTATACGTTCGGCTAGCGGGGGGGACAATGAGCAGTTCTTC

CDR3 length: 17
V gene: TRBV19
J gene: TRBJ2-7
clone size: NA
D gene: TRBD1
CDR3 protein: CASSMEGPGTGVYEQYF
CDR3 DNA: TGTGCCAGTAGTATGGAGGGCCCCGGGACAGGAGTTTACGAGCAGTACTTC

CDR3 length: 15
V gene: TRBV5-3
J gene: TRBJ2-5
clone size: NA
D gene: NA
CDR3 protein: CARSLVRLAAETQYF
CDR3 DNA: TGTGCCAGAAGCTTGGTTAGATTGGCAGCGGAGACCCAGTACTTC

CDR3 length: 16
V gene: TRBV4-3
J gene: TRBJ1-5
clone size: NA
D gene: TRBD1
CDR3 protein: CASSQDRTGANQPQHF
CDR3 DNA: TGCGCCAGCAGCCAAGATAGGACAGGGGCCAATCAGCCCCAGCATTTT

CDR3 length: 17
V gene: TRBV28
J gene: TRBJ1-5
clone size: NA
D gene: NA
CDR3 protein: CASSYGTDSHSNQPQHF
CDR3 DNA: TGTGCCAGCAGTTACGGTACGGACTCCCATAGCAATCAGCCCCAGCATTTT

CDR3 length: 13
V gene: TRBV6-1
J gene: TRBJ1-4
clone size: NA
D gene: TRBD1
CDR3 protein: CASGWAGGEKLFF
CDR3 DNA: TGTGCCAGCGGTTGGGCAGGGGGGGAAAAACTGTTTTTT

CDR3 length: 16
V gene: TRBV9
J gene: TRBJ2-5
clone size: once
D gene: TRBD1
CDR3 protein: CASSDRDRGIRETQYF
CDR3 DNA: TGTGCCAGCAGCGACCGGGACAGGGGGATACGAGAGACCCAGTACTTC

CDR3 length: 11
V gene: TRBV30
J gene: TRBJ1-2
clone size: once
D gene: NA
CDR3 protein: CAWSWSLVYTF
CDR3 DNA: TGTGCCTGGAGCTGGTCCCTAGTCTACACCTTC

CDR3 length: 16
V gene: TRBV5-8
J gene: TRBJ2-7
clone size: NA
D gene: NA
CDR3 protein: CASSLAEWHRVYEQYF
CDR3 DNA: TGTGCCAGCAGCTTGGCTGAATGGCACAGGGTATACGAGCAGTACTTC

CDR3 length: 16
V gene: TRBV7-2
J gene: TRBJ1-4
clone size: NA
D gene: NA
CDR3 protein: CASSLGGWNSNEKLFF
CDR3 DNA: TGTGCCAGCAGCTTAGGCGGGTGGAACTCTAATGAAAAACTGTTTTTT

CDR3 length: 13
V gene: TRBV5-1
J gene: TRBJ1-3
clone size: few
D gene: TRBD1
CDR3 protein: CASSHQGVHTIYF
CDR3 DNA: TGCGCCAGCAGCCATCAGGGGGTGCACACCATATATTTT